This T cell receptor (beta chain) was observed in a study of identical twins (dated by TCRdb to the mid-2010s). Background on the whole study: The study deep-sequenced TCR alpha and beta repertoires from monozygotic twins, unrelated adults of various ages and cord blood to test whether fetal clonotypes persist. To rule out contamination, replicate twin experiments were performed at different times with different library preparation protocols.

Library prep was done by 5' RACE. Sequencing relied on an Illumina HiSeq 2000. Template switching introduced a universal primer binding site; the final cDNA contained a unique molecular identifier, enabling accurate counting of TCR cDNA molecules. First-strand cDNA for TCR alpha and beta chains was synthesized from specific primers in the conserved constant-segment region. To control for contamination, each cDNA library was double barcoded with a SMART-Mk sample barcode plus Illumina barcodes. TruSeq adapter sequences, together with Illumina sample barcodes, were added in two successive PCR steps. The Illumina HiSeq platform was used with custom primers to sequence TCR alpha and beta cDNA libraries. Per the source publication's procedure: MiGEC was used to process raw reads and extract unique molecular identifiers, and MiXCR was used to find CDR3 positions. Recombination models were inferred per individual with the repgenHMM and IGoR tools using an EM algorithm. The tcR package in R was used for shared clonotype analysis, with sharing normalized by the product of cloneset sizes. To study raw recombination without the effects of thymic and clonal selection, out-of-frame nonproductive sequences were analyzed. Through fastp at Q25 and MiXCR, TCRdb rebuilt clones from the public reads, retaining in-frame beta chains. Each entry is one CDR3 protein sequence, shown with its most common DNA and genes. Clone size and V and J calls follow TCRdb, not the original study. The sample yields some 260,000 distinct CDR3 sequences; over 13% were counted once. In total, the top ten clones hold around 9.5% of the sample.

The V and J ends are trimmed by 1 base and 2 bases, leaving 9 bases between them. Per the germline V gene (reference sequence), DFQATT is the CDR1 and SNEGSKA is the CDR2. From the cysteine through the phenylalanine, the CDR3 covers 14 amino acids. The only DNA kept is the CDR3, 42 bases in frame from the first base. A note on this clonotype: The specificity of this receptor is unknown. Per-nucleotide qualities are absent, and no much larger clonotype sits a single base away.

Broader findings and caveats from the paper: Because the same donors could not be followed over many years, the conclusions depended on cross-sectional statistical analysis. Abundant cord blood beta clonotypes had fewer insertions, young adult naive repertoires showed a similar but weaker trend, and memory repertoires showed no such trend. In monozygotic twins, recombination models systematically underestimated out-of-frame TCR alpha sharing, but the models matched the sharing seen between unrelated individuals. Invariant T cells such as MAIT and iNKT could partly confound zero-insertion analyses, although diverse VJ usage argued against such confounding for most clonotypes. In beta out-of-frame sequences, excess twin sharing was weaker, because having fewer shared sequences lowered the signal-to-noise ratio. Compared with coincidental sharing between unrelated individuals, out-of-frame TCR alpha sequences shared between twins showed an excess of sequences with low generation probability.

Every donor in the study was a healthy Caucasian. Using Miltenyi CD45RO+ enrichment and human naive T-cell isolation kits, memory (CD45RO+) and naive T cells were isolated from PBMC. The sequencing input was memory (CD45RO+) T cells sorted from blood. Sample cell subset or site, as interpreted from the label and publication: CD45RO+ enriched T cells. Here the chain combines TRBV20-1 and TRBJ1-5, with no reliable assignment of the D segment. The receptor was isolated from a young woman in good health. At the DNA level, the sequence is TGCAGTGCTAGAGTAAGTAGGGGCAATCAGCCCCAGCATTTT. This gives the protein CSARVSRGNQPQHF.